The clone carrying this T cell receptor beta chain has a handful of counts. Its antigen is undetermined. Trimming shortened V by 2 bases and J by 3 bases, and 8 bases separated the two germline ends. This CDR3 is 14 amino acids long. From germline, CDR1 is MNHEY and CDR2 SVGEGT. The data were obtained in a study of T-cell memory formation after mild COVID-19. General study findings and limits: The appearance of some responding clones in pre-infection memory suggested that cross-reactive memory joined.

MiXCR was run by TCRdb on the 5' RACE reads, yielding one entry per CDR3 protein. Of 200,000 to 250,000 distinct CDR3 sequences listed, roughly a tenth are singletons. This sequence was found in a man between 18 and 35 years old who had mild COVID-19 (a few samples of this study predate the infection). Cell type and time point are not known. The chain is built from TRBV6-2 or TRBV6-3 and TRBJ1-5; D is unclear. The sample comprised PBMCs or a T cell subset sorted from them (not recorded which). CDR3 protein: CASSYPGINQPQHF. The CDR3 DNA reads TGTGCCAGCAGTTACCCGGGGATCAATCAGCCCCAGCATTTT.